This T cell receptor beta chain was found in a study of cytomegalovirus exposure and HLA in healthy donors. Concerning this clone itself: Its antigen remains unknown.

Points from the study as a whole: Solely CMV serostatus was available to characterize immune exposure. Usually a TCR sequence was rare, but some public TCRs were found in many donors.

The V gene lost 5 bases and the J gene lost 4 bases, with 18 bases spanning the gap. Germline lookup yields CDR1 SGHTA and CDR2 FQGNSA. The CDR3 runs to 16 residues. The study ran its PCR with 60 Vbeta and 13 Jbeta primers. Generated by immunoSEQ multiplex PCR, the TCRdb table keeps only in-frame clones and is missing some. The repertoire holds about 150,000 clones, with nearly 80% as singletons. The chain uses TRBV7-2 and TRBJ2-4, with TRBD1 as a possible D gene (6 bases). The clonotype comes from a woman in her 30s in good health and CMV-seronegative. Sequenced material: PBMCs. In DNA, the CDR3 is TGTGCCAGCAGCCAACAGGGATTCTCTCTGAAAAACATTCAGTACTTC. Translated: CASSQQGFSLKNIQYF.